The 29 T cell receptor beta chains below come from one sample, sequenced in a study of blood T cell repertoires in COVID-19. The repertoire was sequenced with immunoSEQ multiplex PCR; TCRdb's copy has only in-frame clones and lacks some. The data contain about 120,000 clones, 88% of them seen just once; the ten biggest clones take up roughly 1.2%. Source material: peripheral blood. All receptors come from a woman older than 75 with acute or convalescent COVID-19.

This rearrangement joins TRBV29-1 to TRBJ2-5; TRBD1 matches at 7 bases. CDR1 and CDR2 (germline): SQVTM, ANQGSEA. The V and J ends lost 4 bases and 4 bases, in that order; junction bases with no gene match: 6. This CDR3 contains 13 residues. The CDR3 region has the DNA TGCAGCGTTGTGGCAGGGGGTCGAGAGACCCAGTACTTC. Translation: CSVVAGGRETQYF. Full variable domain (rest looked up from reference TRBV29-1 and TRBJ2-5): SAVISQKPSRDICQRGTSLTIQCQVDSQVTMMFWYRQQPGQSLTLIATANQGSEATYESGFVIDKFPISRPNLTFSTLTVSNMSPEDSSIYLCSVVAGGRETQYFGPGTRLLVL.

The chain is built from TRBV2 and TRBJ2-1; 8 nucleotides agree with TRBD2. Trimming cost V 2 bases and J 4 bases; bases outside gene matches: 7. The length of the CDR3 is 16 residues. CDR1 is SNHLY, CDR2 FYNNEI, per germline. CDR3 nucleotide sequence: TGTGCCAGCAGTGAACAGCCGGGAGGGCTTTACAATGAGCAGTTCTTC. Translation: CASSEQPGGLYNEQFF.

The rearrangement uses TRBV5-1 and TRBJ1-2; TRBD1 might be the D (6 bases). Trimming removed 4 bases at V and 8 bases at J, with 24 bases between. Germline CDR1 and CDR2: SGHRS and YFSETQ. The CDR3 contains 16 residues. This chain's CDR3 is CASSPRSGAGTVGYTF. CDR3 nucleotide sequence: TGCGCCAGCAGCCCAAGGTCAGGGGCAGGGACGGTAGGCTACACCTTC. The variable domain in full, completed from reference TRBV5-1 and TRBJ1-2, reads KAGVTQTPRYLIKTRGQQVTLSCSPISGHRSVSWYQQTPGQGLQFLFEYFSETQRNKGNFPGRFSGRQFSNSRSEMNVSTLELGDSALYLCASSPRSGAGTVGYTFGSGTRLTVV.

The V call is TRBV19, the J call TRBJ1-2; TRBD1 matches 7 bases. J gave up 5 bases and V 10 bases, and 7 bases lay outside the gene matches. The CDR3 sequence is 12 residues long. The germline V gene encodes CDR1 LNHDA and CDR2 SQIVND (reference sequence). This CDR3 reads CATSRDRYGYTF. The CDR3 nucleotides read TGTGCCACCTCCCGGGACAGATATGGCTACACCTTC.

The rearrangement uses TRBV4-1 and TRBJ1-1; maybe TRBD1 (5 bases). Trimming removed 4 bases at V and 2 bases at J, with 14 bases between. Germline V lookup: CDR1 MGHRA, CDR2 YSYEKL. This CDR3 contains 15 residues. CDR3 nucleotides: TGCGCCAGCAGCCTCAGGGCAGGCCGAAACACTGAAGCTTTCTTT. Protein product: CASSLRAGRNTEAFF.

The rearrangement links TRBV5-4 to TRBJ2-3; maybe TRBD1 (6 bases). Trimming removed 4 bases from V and 4 bases from J, with 13 bases in between. Germline lookup yields CDR1 SGHNT and CDR2 YYREEE (reference sequence). CDR3 size: 14 residues. CDR3 nucleotides: TGTGCCAGCAGCCCGGGACACCCGCCAGATACGCAGTATTTT. Its translation is CASSPGHPPDTQYF. The variable domain in full, completed from reference TRBV5-4 and TRBJ2-3, reads ETGVTQSPTHLIKTRGQQVTLRCSSQSGHNTVSWYQQALGQGPQFIFQYYREEENGRGNFPPRFSGLQFPNYSSELNVNALELDDSALYLCASSPGHPPDTQYFGPGTRLTVL.

The gene calls are TRBV2 and TRBJ1-4, with 8 positions matching TRBD1. Germline values: CDR1 SNHLY, CDR2 FYNNEI. The CDR3 spans 14 residues. With V trimmed by 8 bases and J by 6 bases, 8 bases remained unmatched. The CDR3: CASSWSQGDEKLFF. CDR3 DNA: TGTGCCAGCTCATGGTCACAGGGGGATGAAAAACTGTTTTTT.

The chain links TRBV19 to TRBJ2-4; D call uncertain. The V and J ends lost 3 bases and 0 bases respectively, with 15 bases between them. CDR1 LNHDA and CDR2 SQIVND come from the germline V gene (reference sequence). CDR3 length equals 17 residues. CDR3 nucleotides: TGTGCCAGTAGTATGTCAAACAGTCCAATAGCCAAAAACATTCAGTACTTC. Its protein is CASSMSNSPIAKNIQYF.

This chain joins TRBV27 and TRBJ2-7, with TRBD1 identical over 9 bases. CDR1 is MNHEY and CDR2 is SMNVEV in the germline V gene (reference sequence). This CDR3 spans 15 amino acids. V shed 4 bases and J 2 bases; nucleotides not matched to a gene: 6. The CDR3 DNA is TGTGCCAGCAGTTCGCGGACAGGGGACACCTACGAGCAGTACTTC. The encoded protein is CASSSRTGDTYEQYF.

The V call is TRBV3-1 (or the pseudogene TRBV3-2), the J call TRBJ1-2; D is possibly TRBD1 (5 bases). From germline, CDR1 is LGHDT and CDR2 YNNKEL (reference sequence). The CDR3 consists of 16 residues. V lost 4 bases and J 2 bases, leaving 17 bases between the germline ends. CDR3 protein: CASSRETPRVNYGYTF. For the CDR3, the DNA is TGTGCCAGCAGCCGAGAAACCCCCAGGGTCAACTATGGCTACACCTTC.

The chain uses TRBV7-8 and TRBJ2-7; a possible D gene is TRBD2 (6 bases). Deletions cut 5 bases from V and 9 bases from J, with 32 bases between. The CDR3 covers 18 residues. Germline assignment: CDR1 SGHVS and CDR2 FQNEAQ. CDR3 nucleotides: TGTGCCAGCAGCCCGACACCCCCGACTGGGTCAGGGACTTTCGGGCAGTACTTC. It codes for CASSPTPPTGSGTFGQYF.

V and J are TRBV28 and TRBJ2-6, with TRBD1 identical over 9 bases. The CDR3 spans 17 residues. Germline loops: CDR1 MDHEN, CDR2 SYDVKM. The V gene end was trimmed by 4 bases and the J gene end by 1 base; junction bases not matched to a gene: 5. The CDR3 sequence is CASSSGQGRSGANVLTF. CDR3 coding DNA: TGTGCCAGCAGTTCGGGACAGGGCAGGTCTGGGGCCAACGTCCTGACTTTC.

The J gene is TRBJ2-2, the V gene TRBV18; no definite D call. The CDR3 is 14 amino acids. The V gene's germline CDR1 is KGHSH and CDR2 LQKENI. The V and J ends lost 0 bases and 4 bases respectively, with 6 bases between them. Here the CDR3 DNA reads TGTGCCAGCTCACCACCGTCTCGCACCGGGGAGCTGTTTTTT. Protein: CASSPPSRTGELFF.

In nucleotides, the CDR3 is TGTGCCAGCAGCCAAGTCGGGACTAGCGAATACAATGAGCAGTTCTTC. This translates into CASSQVGTSEYNEQFF. The rearrangement uses TRBV4-2 and TRBJ2-1; the match to TRBD2 covers 10 bases. V dropped 1 base and J dropped 4; count of bases not matched to a gene: 4. Germline V gene sequence: CDR1 LGHNA, CDR2 YNFKEQ. The CDR3 runs 16 residues.

This chain uses TRBV21-1 with TRBJ2-1; TRBD2, as called in the table, went unchecked against the DNA. TRBV21-1 is annotated as a pseudogene. CDR3 size: 16 residues. This CDR3 is CASSKVRTSISNEQFF. DNA of the CDR3: TGTGCCAGCAGCAAAGTGCGGACTAGCATTTCTAATGAGCAGTTCTTC.

This clone showed up just once. The chain joins TRBV29-1 to TRBJ2-6; unclear D gene. The CDR3 runs to 13 residues. Germline V gene sequence: CDR1 SQVTM, CDR2 ANQGSEA. V lost 5 bases, J lost 0 bases, and 5 bases lay in between. The CDR3 nucleotides read TGCAGCGTTAGACTCTCTGGGGCCAACGTCCTGACTTTC. This gives the protein CSVRLSGANVLTF.

This clone was recorded once. The chain carries TRBV24-1 and TRBJ2-7, with D maybe TRBD2 (6 bases). There are 14 residues in the CDR3. Trimming stripped 5 bases from V and 2 bases from J, with 12 bases between. Germline V gene sequence: CDR1 KGHDR, CDR2 SFDVKD. This chain's CDR3 is CATSGSGRTYEQYF. The CDR3 DNA reads TGTGCCACCAGTGGATCCGGGAGAACCTACGAGCAGTACTTC.

On this clone: The sample holds other DNA sequences that translate to the same CDR3. The chain employs TRBV10-3 and TRBJ1-2; no reliable D call. CDR1 ENHRY and CDR2 SYGVKD come from the germline V gene. The CDR3 has 13 amino acids. Between the trimmed V and J ends, which lost 3 bases and 1 base, there was a span of 6 bases. The CDR3 DNA reads TGTGCCATCAGTGAACGGGGTAACTATGGCTACACCTTC. Translating it yields CAISERGNYGYTF.

This chain joins TRBV21-1 and TRBJ1-5. TRBV21-1 has pseudogene status. This CDR3 region has 12 residues. CDR3 sequence (DNA): TGTGCCAGCAGCAAATCTGTACAGCCCCAGCATTTT. It encodes CASSKSVQPQHF.

This sequence joins TRBV4-2 and TRBJ1-6; 10 bases line up with TRBD1. Looked up from germline, CDR1 is LGHNA and CDR2 is YNFKEQ. The CDR3 totals 14 residues. V shed 7 bases and J 10 bases; nucleotides not matched to a gene: 7. The CDR3 loop reads CASNGQGERSPLHF. CDR3 nucleotides: TGTGCCAGCAACGGACAGGGGGAAAGGTCACCCCTCCACTTT.

This clone has more than one count but fewer than ten. The chain joins TRBV28 to TRBJ1-1; no clear D gene. The germline V gene encodes CDR1 MDHEN and CDR2 SYDVKM. The CDR3 totals 12 residues. Trimming left V 6 bases short and J 4 bases short, with 9 bases between. This CDR3 reads CASSSSGTEAFF. The CDR3, as DNA: TGTGCCAGCAGCTCCTCGGGCACTGAAGCTTTCTTT.

For the CDR3, the DNA is TGTGCCAGCTCACGCCGGGACAGGGGCATGAACACTGAAGCTTTCTTT. Protein product: CASSRRDRGMNTEAFF. The chain is built from TRBV18 and TRBJ1-1, with 10 bases aligning to TRBD1. The CDR3 loop spans 16 amino acids. The germline gives CDR1 KGHSH, CDR2 LQKENI. V was clipped by 4 bases and J by 0 bases; unmatched bases: 5.

This clone occurred a few times. The rearrangement links TRBV4-3 to TRBJ2-7; TRBD1 matches at 7 bases. V lost 5 bases and J lost 3; bases outside the gene matches: 7. This CDR3 is 14 amino acids long. Germline V gene lookup returns CDR1 LGHNA and CDR2 YSLEER. DNA for the CDR3: TGCGCCAGCAGCGGCCGGGACAGCAGCTACGAGCAGTACTTC. Amino acids: CASSGRDSSYEQYF.

This clone has just one count. The genes are TRBV3-1 (or the pseudogene TRBV3-2) and TRBJ1-1; 8 bases match TRBD1. Looked up from germline, CDR1 is LGHDT and CDR2 is YNNKEL (reference sequence). This CDR3 is 14 amino acids long. J lost 4 bases, V lost 3 bases, and 4 bases had no gene match. The chain's CDR3 is CASSQRQGSTEAFF. CDR3 DNA: TGTGCCAGCAGCCAGCGACAGGGGAGCACTGAAGCTTTCTTT.

V usage is TRBV6-2 or TRBV6-3 and J usage is TRBJ1-4, with D unclear. The CDR3 extends over 15 amino acids. Trimming removed 4 bases at V and 3 bases at J, with 12 bases between. Germline CDR1 MNHEY, CDR2 SVGEGT. CDR3 DNA sequence: TGTGCCAGCAGTTCCGCGGGTGGATCTAATGAAAAACTGTTTTTT. Its translation: CASSSAGGSNEKLFF.

J is TRBJ2-4 and V is TRBV3-1 (or the pseudogene TRBV3-2); TRBD1 matches at 9 bases. J lost 6 bases, V lost 6 bases, and 9 bases had no gene match. Germline V gene sequence: CDR1 LGHDT, CDR2 YNNKEL (reference sequence). This CDR3 is built from 15 residues. CDR3 sequence (DNA): TGTGCCAGCAGTTCACGACAGGGGGGAGCAAACATTCAGTACTTC. It specifies CASSSRQGGANIQYF.

This clone was seen a single time. The V call is TRBV4-1, the J call TRBJ2-1, with 14 bases matching TRBD2. The length of the CDR3 is 19 residues. The junction had 9 bases not matched to a gene; V was cut back by 4 bases and J by 1 base. Germline V gene data show CDR1 as MGHRA and CDR2 as YSYEKL. DNA of the CDR3: TGCGCCAGCAGCCGCGGGACTAGCGGGAGTGTGCTGTCCTACAATGAGCAGTTCTTC. Amino acid sequence: CASSRGTSGSVLSYNEQFF.

This chain connects TRBV5-1 to TRBJ2-1; 11 positions agree with TRBD2. The germline V gene encodes CDR1 SGHRS and CDR2 YFSETQ. The CDR3 runs to 15 residues. V was pared by 5 bases and J by 5 bases, with 6 bases of the junction left unmatched. The CDR3: CASSLAGGQNNEQFF. The CDR3 nucleotides are TGCGCCAGCAGTTTAGCGGGGGGGCAAAACAATGAGCAGTTCTTC.

The chain links TRBV3-1 (or the pseudogene TRBV3-2) to TRBJ2-2; 12 nucleotides align to TRBD2. The germline V gene has CDR1 LGHDT and CDR2 YNNKEL (reference sequence). Trimming at V came to 0 bases and at J to 7 bases, leaving 3 bases not matched to a gene. There are 16 residues in the CDR3. The CDR3 loop is CASSQDRGLAGGELFF. CDR3 sequence (DNA): TGTGCCAGCAGCCAAGATCGGGGACTAGCGGGCGGGGAGCTGTTTTTT.